This TCR beta chain was sequenced during a study of cytomegalovirus exposure and HLA in healthy donors. Study findings and constraints: Some TCR beta chains (approximately 180 of them) were listed as cytomegalovirus-associated.

This PCR relied on a set of 60 Vbeta primers and 13 Jbeta primers. Produced via immunoSEQ multiplex PCR; TCRdb's table is partial and in-frame only. The table shows 150,000 to 170,000 clones, with 65% to 85% occurring only once. Details on this clone: What it recognizes is unknown.

Sequencing input: PBMCs. This sequence was found in a woman aged 40 to 50 in good health and CMV-seropositive.

The CDR3 is CASSLGGGGLNTEAFF. CDR3 DNA: TGTGCCAGCAGCTTAGGAGGGGGCGGCCTGAACACTGAAGCTTTCTTT. The chain joins TRBV7-9 to TRBJ1-1; TRBD1 agrees at 7 bases. The CDR3 has 16 residues. CDR1 and CDR2 (germline): SEHNR, FQNEAQ (reference sequence). Trimming cost V 1 base and J 0 bases; bases outside gene matches: 5.